This TCR beta chain was recovered during a study of shared clonotypes between healthy human individuals. Clones were read by immunoSEQ multiplex PCR, and TCRdb kept only the in-frame ones, dropping some. This table has about half a million clones, roughly 80% appearing once. Between the trimmed V and J ends, which lost 8 bases and 3 bases, there was a span of 8 bases. Germline V gives CDR1 LNHDA, CDR2 SQIVND (reference sequence). CDR3 size: 12 residues. This sequence originates from a woman aged 40 to 49 in good health. Some clones in this sample may be carry-over from other donors' samples. Material for sequencing was PBMCs. V gene TRBV19 combines with J gene TRBJ1-5; D is unresolved. The CDR3 reads CASGPHNQPQHF. DNA of the CDR3: TGTGCCAGTGGACCGCACAATCAGCCCCAGCATTTT.